The next 5 T cell receptor beta chains were all read from a single sample in a study of early T cells in non-severe SARS-CoV-2 infection. TCRdb ran MiXCR on the 5' RACE reads and lists one entry per CDR3 protein. Of about 29,000 distinct CDR3 sequences listed, about 4.6% are singletons. Sequenced: whole blood. These receptors were taken from an adult who was a healthcare worker with PCR-confirmed SARS-CoV-2 infection or an uninfected control (not recorded which).

On this clonotype: The junction differs from germline at one of its ends, possibly a read error. CDR3 nucleotide sequence: TGTGCCAGCAGCCTAGCGGGAGTAGATACGCAGTATTTT. Its translation is CASSLAGVDTQYF. The chain links TRBV7-2 to TRBJ2-3; 10 positions match TRBD2. This CDR3 region has 13 residues. Germline loops: CDR1 SGHTA, CDR2 FQGNSA.

This clonotype came up many times. This rearrangement joins TRBV5-5 to TRBJ1-2, with TRBD1 matching over 9 bases. The trim removed 0 bases at V and 7 bases at J, leaving 7 bases unmatched. The CDR3 runs 15 residues. CDR1 is SGHKS and CDR2 is YYEKEE in the germline V gene (reference sequence). This chain's CDR3 is CASSLAGRGQGGYTF. Here the CDR3 DNA reads TGTGCCAGCAGCTTGGCGGGAAGGGGACAGGGTGGCTACACCTTC. The entire variable domain, with the rest obtained from reference TRBV5-5 and TRBJ1-2, is as follows: DAGVTQSPTHLIKTRGQQVTLRCSPISGHKSVSWYQQVLGQGPQFIFQYYEKEERGRGNFPDRFSARQFPNYSSELNVNALLLGDSALYLCASSLAGRGQGGYTFGSGTRLTVV.

This clonotype has a count of ten or more. This chain links TRBV2 with TRBJ2-7; TRBD1 might be the D (6 bases). V gave up 1 base and J gave up 0 bases, with 10 bases separating them. This CDR3 has 15 amino acids. Germline loops: CDR1 SNHLY, CDR2 FYNNEI. The CDR3 bases are TGTGCCAGCAGTGAAGTGGGACACAGCTCCTACGAGCAGTACTTC. Translating it yields CASSEVGHSSYEQYF.

This clonotype was counted a few times. V is TRBV3-1 and J is TRBJ2-1; 7 bases align to TRBD2. CDR1 and CDR2 from the germline V gene are LGHDT and YNNKEL (reference sequence). With V trimmed by 3 bases and J by 6 bases, 8 bases remained unmatched. CDR3 length: 15 amino acids. The CDR3 nucleotides read TGTGCCAGCAGCCAGGGTGGCGGGGGACCCAATGAGCAGTTCTTC. The encoded protein is CASSQGGGGPNEQFF.

At least ten counts were recorded for this clonotype. The CDR3 DNA reads as TGTGCCAGCAGTTCTGCTAGCGGGAGGGCCGCTGAGCAGTTCTTC. Translating it yields CASSSASGRAAEQFF. The rearrangement links TRBV12-3 or TRBV12-4 to TRBJ2-1; 12 bases map to TRBD2. This CDR3 contains 15 residues. V was pared by 4 bases and J by 9 bases, with 7 bases of the junction left unmatched.